This entry concerns a single T cell receptor beta chain. The junction had 7 bases not matched to a gene; V was cut back by 5 bases and J by 6 bases. CDR3 size: 14 residues. CDR1 and CDR2 from the germline V gene are SGHAT and FQNNGV. This entry belongs to a study of T cell changes during pregnancy in multiple sclerosis. Only in-frame clones appear in the TCRdb table, and some are missing; sequencing was by immunoSEQ multiplex PCR. The sample holds tens of thousands of clones; about 90% are singletons and the top ten take 1.5%. This receptor was obtained from a female donor in good health, enrolled as a control in a pregnancy study. The sequenced sample was peripheral blood, obtained in the first trimester of pregnancy. V and J are TRBV11-2 and TRBJ2-1; 7 nucleotides align to TRBD2. The chain's CDR3 is CASSLSGVSNEQFF. The CDR3 DNA reads as TGTGCCAGCAGCCTAAGCGGGGTAAGCAATGAGCAGTTCTTC.